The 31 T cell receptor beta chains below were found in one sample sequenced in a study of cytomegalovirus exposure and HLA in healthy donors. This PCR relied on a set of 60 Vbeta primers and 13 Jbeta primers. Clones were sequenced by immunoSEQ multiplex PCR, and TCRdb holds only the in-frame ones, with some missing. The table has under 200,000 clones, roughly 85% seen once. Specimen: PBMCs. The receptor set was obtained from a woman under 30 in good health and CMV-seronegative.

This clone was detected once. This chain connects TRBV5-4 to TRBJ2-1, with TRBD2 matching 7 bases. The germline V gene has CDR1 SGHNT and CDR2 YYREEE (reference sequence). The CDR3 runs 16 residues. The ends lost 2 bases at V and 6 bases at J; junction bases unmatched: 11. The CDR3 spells CASSLLLAPYLNEQFF. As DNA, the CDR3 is TGTGCCAGCAGCTTATTACTAGCGCCTTACCTCAATGAGCAGTTCTTC. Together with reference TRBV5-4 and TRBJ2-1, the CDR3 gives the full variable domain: ETGVTQSPTHLIKTRGQQVTLRCSSQSGHNTVSWYQQALGQGPQFIFQYYREEENGRGNFPPRFSGLQFPNYSSELNVNALELDDSALYLCASSLLLAPYLNEQFFGPGTRLTVL.

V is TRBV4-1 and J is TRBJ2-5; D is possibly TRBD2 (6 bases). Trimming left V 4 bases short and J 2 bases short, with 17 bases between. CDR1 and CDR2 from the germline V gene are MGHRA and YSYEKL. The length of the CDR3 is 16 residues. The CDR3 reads CASSPTPPGRQETQYF. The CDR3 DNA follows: TGCGCCAGCAGCCCCACGCCCCCAGGGAGGCAAGAGACCCAGTACTTC.

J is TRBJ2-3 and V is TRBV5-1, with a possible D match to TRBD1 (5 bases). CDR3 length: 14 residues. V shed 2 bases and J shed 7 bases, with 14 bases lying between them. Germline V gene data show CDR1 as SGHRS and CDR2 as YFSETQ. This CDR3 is CASSFQGSPYTQYF. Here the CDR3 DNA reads TGCGCCAGCAGCTTTCAGGGTTCCCCATATACGCAGTATTTT.

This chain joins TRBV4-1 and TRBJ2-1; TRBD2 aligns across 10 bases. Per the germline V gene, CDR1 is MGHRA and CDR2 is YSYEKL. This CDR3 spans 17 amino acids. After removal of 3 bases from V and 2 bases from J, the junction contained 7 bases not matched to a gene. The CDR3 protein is CASSQGWGLATYNEQFF. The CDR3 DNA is TGCGCCAGCAGCCAGGGATGGGGACTAGCGACCTACAATGAGCAGTTCTTC.

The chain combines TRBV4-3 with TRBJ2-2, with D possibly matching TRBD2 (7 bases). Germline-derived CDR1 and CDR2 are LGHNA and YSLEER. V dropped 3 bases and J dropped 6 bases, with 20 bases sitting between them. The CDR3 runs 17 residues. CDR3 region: CASSHLPGLGGPGELFF. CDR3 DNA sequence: TGCGCCAGCAGCCATCTACCGGGACTGGGGGGGCCCGGGGAGCTGTTTTTT.

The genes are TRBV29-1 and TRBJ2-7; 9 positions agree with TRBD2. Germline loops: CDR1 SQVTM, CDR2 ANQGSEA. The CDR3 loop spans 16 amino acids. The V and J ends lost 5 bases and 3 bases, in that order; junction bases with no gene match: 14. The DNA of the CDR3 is TGCAGCGTTAACTCCGGGCTAGCGGGATGCCACTACGAGCAGTACGTC. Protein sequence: CSVNSGLAGCHYEQYV.

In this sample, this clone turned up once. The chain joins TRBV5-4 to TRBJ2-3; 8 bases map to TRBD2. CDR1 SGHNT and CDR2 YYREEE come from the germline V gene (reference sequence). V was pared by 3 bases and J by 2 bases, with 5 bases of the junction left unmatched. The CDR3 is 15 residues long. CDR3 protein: CASSSPAGDTDTQYF. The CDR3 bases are TGTGCCAGCAGCTCTCCAGCGGGAGACACAGATACGCAGTATTTT. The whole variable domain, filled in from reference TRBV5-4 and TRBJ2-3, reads ETGVTQSPTHLIKTRGQQVTLRCSSQSGHNTVSWYQQALGQGPQFIFQYYREEENGRGNFPPRFSGLQFPNYSSELNVNALELDDSALYLCASSSPAGDTDTQYFGPGTRLTVL.

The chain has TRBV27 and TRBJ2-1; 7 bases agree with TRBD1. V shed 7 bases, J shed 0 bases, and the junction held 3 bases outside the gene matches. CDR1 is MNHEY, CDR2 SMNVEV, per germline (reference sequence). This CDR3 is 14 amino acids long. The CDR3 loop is CASNRQGSYNEQFF. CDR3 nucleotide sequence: TGTGCCAGCAATAGACAGGGCTCCTACAATGAGCAGTTCTTC.

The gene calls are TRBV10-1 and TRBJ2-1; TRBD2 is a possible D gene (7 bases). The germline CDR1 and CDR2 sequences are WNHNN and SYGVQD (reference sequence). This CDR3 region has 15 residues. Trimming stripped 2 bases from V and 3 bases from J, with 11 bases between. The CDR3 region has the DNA TGCGCCAGCAGTGAGGTGAGGGGGGGCTACAATGAGCAGTTCTTC. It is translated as CASSEVRGGYNEQFF.

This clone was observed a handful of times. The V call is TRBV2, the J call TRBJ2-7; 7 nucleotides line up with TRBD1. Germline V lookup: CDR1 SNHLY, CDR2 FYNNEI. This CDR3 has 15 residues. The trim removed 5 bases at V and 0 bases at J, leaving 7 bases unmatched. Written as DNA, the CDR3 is TGTGCCAGCAGTCACCGACAGGGTCTCTCCTACGAGCAGTACGTC. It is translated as CASSHRQGLSYEQYV.

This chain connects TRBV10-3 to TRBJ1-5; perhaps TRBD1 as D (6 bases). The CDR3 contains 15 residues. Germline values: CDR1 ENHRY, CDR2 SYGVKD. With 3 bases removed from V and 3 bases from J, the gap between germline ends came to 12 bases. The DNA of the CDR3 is TGTGCCATCAGTGATGAGGGGGGGGACAATCAGCCCCAGCATTTT. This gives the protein CAISDEGGDNQPQHF.

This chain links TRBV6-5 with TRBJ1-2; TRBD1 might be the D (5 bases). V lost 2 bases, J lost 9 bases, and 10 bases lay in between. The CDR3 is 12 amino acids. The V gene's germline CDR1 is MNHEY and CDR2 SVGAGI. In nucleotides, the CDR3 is TGTGCCAGCAGTTACCGGGGGGGTAGCTACACCTTC. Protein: CASSYRGGSYTF.

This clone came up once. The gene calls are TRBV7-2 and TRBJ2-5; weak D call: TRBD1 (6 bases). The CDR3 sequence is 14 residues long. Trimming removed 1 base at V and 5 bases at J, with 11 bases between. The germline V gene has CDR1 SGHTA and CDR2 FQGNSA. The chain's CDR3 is CASSLVQGMETQYF. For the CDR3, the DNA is TGTGCCAGCAGCTTAGTACAGGGAATGGAGACCCAGTACTTC.

In DNA, the CDR3 is TGTGCCAGCCGCAGCGGACTAGCGGGAGGAGCTTTAGCCAAAAACATTCAGTACTTC. Its protein is CASRSGLAGGALAKNIQYF. The chain links TRBV18 to TRBJ2-4; 14 bases map to TRBD2. The CDR3 is 19 residues long. V shed 8 bases, J shed 0 bases, and the junction held 12 bases outside the gene matches. Per the germline V gene, CDR1 is KGHSH and CDR2 is LQKENI. The full variable domain, its missing parts supplied by reference TRBV18 and TRBJ2-4, is NAGVMQNPRHLVRRRGQEARLRCSPMKGHSHVYWYRQLPEEGLKFMVYLQKENIIDESGMPKERFSAEFPKEGPSILRIQQVVRGDSAAYFCASRSGLAGGALAKNIQYFGAGTRLSVL.

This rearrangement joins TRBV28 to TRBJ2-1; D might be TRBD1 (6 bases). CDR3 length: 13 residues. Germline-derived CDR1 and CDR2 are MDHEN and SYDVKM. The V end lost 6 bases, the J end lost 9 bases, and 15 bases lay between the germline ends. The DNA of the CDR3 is TGTGCCAGCAGCCGGACTGACAGGTTTGAGCAGTTCTTC. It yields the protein CASSRTDRFEQFF.

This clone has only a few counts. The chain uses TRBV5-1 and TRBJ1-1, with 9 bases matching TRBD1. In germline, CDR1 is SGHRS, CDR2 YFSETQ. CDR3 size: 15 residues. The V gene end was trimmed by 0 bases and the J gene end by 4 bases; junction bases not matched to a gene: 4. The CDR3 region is CASSLAGQGSTEAFF. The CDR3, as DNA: TGCGCCAGCAGCTTGGCGGGACAGGGCAGCACTGAAGCTTTCTTT.

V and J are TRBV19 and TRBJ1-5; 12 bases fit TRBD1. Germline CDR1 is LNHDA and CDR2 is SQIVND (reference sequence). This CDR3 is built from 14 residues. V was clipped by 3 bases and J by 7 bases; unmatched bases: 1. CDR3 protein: CASSMGTGGQPQHF. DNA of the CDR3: TGTGCCAGTAGTATGGGGACAGGGGGCCAGCCCCAGCATTTT.

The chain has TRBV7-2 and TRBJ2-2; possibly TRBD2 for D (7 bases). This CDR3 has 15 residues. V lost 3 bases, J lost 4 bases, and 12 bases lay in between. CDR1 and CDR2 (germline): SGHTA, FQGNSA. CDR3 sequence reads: CASSFGGRGTGELFF. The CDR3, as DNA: TGTGCCAGCAGCTTCGGGGGGCGCGGCACCGGGGAGCTGTTTTTT.

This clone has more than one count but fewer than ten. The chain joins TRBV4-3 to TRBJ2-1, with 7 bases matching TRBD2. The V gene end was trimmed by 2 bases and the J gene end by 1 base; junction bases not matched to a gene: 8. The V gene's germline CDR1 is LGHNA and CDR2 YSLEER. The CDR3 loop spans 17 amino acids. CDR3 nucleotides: TGCGCCAGCAGCCAAATGGTAGGAGCGGGATCCTACAATGAGCAGTTCTTC. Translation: CASSQMVGAGSYNEQFF.

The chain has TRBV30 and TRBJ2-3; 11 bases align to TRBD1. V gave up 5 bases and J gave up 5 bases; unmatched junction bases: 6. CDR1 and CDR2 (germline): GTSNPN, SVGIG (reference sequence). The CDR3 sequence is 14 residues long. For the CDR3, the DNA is TGTGCCTGGGGGGACAGGGGGACAGGAGATACGCAGTATTTT. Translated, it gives CAWGDRGTGDTQYF.

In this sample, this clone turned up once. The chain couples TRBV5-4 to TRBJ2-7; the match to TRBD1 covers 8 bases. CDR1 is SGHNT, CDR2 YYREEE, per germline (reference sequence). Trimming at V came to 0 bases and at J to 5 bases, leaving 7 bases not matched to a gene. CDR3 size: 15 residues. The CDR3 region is CASSLAVTGEDEQYF. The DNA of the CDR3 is TGTGCCAGCAGCTTGGCGGTGACAGGGGAGGACGAGCAGTACTTC.

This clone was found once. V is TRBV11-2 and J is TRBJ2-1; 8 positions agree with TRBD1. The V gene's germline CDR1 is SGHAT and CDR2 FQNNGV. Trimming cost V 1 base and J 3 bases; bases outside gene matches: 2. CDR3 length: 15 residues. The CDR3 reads CASSLGTGNYNEQFF. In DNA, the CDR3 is TGTGCCAGCAGCTTAGGGACAGGGAACTACAATGAGCAGTTCTTC.

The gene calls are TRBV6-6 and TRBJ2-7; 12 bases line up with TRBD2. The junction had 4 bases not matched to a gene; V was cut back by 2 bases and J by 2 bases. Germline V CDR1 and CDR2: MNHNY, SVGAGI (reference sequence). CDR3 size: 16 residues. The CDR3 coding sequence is TGTGCCAGCAGTTACCAAACTAGCGGGAGGCCCTACGAGCAGTACGTC. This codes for CASSYQTSGRPYEQYV.

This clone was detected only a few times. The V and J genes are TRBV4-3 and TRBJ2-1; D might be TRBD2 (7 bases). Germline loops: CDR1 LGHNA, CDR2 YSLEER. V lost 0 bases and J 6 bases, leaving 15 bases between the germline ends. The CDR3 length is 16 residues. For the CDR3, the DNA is TGCGCCAGCAGCCAAGATGCGGGGGCCGGGACCAATGAGCAGTTCTTC. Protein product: CASSQDAGAGTNEQFF.

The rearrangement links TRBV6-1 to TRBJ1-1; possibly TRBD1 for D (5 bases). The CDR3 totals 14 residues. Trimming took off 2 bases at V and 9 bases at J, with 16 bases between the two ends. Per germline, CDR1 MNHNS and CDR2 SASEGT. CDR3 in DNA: TGTGCCAGCAGTGAACCCCGGGGGGGGAGGAAAGCTTTCTTT. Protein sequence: CASSEPRGGRKAFF.

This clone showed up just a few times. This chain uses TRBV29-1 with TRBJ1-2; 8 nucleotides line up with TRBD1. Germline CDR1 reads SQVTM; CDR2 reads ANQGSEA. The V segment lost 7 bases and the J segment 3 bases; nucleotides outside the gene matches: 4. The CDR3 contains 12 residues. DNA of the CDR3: TGCAGCGGCGGACAGGGTGACTATGGCTACACCTTC. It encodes CSGGQGDYGYTF.

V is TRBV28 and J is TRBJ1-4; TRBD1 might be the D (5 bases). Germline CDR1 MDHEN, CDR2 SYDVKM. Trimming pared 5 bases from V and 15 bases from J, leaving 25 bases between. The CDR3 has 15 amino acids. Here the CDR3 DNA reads TGTGCCAGCAGTCCCCCTAAGGGTAGGGGAAAAAGGGTGTTTTTT. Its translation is CASSPPKGRGKRVFF.

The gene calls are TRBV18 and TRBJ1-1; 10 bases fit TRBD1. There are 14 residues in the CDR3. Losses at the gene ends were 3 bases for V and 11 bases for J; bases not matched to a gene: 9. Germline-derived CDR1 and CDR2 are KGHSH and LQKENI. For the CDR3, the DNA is TGTGCCAGCTCACCGACAGGGGGCCTGATAGCTGCTTTCTTT. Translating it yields CASSPTGGLIAAFF.

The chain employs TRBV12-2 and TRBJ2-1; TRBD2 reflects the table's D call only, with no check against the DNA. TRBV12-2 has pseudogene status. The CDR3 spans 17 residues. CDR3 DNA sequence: TGTGCAAGTCGCTTAGTCGTAAGCGGCACATCCTACAATGAGCAGTTCTTC. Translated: CASRLVVSGTSYNEQFF.

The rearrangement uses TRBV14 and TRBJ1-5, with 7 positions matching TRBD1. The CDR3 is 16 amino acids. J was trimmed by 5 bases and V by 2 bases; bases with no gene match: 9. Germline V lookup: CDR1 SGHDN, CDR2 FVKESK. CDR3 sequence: CASSQLGRGIDQPQHF. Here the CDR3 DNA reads TGTGCCAGCAGCCAATTGGGCAGGGGGATCGATCAGCCCCAGCATTTT.

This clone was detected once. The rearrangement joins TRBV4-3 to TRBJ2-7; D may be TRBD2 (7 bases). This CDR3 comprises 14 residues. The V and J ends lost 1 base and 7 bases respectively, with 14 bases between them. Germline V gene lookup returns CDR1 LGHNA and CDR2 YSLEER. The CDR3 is CASSQASGGLEQYF. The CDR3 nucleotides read TGCGCCAGCAGCCAAGCTTCCGGGGGGCTTGAGCAGTACTTC.